Following are 7 T cell receptor beta chains from one sample sequenced in a study of OX40 agonist ivuxolimab in advanced cancers. Only in-frame clones appear in the TCRdb table, and some are missing; sequencing was by immunoSEQ multiplex PCR. Of some 140,000 clones in the sample, about 92% are singletons; the top ten hold roughly 1%. The material sequenced was CD4+ or CD8+ T cells sorted from blood, taken in a trial of the OX40 agonist ivuxolimab. These receptors all come from an adult with an advanced solid tumor such as melanoma, head and neck, liver or kidney cancer.

This clone was counted once. The chain joins TRBV30 to TRBJ2-1; 7 nucleotides line up with TRBD2. The germline gives CDR1 GTSNPN, CDR2 SVGIG (reference sequence). The ends lost 2 bases at V and 3 bases at J; junction bases unmatched: 13. The CDR3 is 17 amino acids. The DNA of the CDR3 is TGTGCCTGGAGTATTAGCTGGGCGGGAGCCGTCTACAATGAGCAGTTCTTC. Encoded protein: CAWSISWAGAVYNEQFF.

The chain carries TRBV6-5 and TRBJ1-2; D is perhaps TRBD1 (5 bases). CDR1 and CDR2 from the germline V gene are MNHEY and SVGAGI. The CDR3 spans 15 residues. Deletions cut 2 bases from V and 5 bases from J, with 15 bases between. DNA of the CDR3: TGTGCCAGCAGTTACGCGGGACTGGGGGGTTATGGCTACACCTTC. Translating it yields CASSYAGLGGYGYTF.

This chain connects TRBV5-1 to TRBJ2-1; 10 bases are shared with TRBD1. Germline V gene lookup returns CDR1 SGHRS and CDR2 YFSETQ. The CDR3 length is 15 residues. J was trimmed by 8 bases and V by 4 bases; bases with no gene match: 9. In DNA, the CDR3 is TGCGCCAGCAGCGACAGGACAGGGGGTCCCGATGAGCAGTTCTTC. It translates to CASSDRTGGPDEQFF. Together with reference TRBV5-1 and TRBJ2-1, the CDR3 gives the full variable domain: KAGVTQTPRYLIKTRGQQVTLSCSPISGHRSVSWYQQTPGQGLQFLFEYFSETQRNKGNFPGRFSGRQFSNSRSEMNVSTLELGDSALYLCASSDRTGGPDEQFFGPGTRLTVL.

V is TRBV5-6 and J is TRBJ2-5; D call uncertain. Germline V gene lookup returns CDR1 SGHDT and CDR2 YYEEEE. This CDR3 is 11 amino acids long. V was trimmed by 4 bases and J by 2 bases, leaving 3 bases between them. CDR3 DNA: TGTGCCAGCAGCGAACAAGAGACCCAGTACTTC. Translating gives CASSEQETQYF. Filled out from reference TRBV5-6 and TRBJ2-5, the complete variable domain reads DAGVTQSPTHLIKTRGQQVTLRCSPKSGHDTVSWYQQALGQGPQFIFQYYEEEERQRGNFPDRFSGHQFPNYSSELNVNALLLGDSALYLCASSEQETQYFGPGTRLLVL.

V gene TRBV5-8 combines with J gene TRBJ2-5; TRBD1 might be the D (5 bases). Looked up from germline, CDR1 is SGHTS and CDR2 is YDEGEE. V dropped 4 bases and J dropped 4 bases, with 8 bases sitting between them. This CDR3 has 12 residues. The CDR3 is CASSLDRETQYF. The CDR3 DNA sequence: TGTGCCAGCAGCCTCGACAGAGAGACCCAGTACTTC.

V usage is TRBV23-1 and J usage is TRBJ2-7, with D hard to call. TRBV23-1 is an ORF; its function is uncertain. The CDR3 is 11 residues long. V lost 1 base and J 4 bases, leaving 2 bases between the germline ends. The CDR3 spells CASSQWYEQYF. The CDR3 nucleotides are TGCGCCAGCAGTCAATGGTACGAGCAGTACTTC.

The J gene is TRBJ2-4, the V gene TRBV19; tentative D call: TRBD2 (6 bases). The V end was cut by 2 bases, the J end by 0 bases, with 14 bases between. Germline loops: CDR1 LNHDA, CDR2 SQIVND (reference sequence). The CDR3 length is 17 residues. The CDR3, as DNA: TGTGCCAGTAGTATACCCCAGATAGCGGTAGCCAAAAACATTCAGTACTTC. This gives the protein CASSIPQIAVAKNIQYF.